This T cell receptor beta chain was obtained from a study of blood T cell repertoires in COVID-19. The data were produced by immunoSEQ multiplex PCR, yet TCRdb's version contains in-frame clones alone and is incomplete. Counted here are approximately 210,000 clones, 82% occurring once; the ten biggest clones make up approximately 4%. The V gene's germline CDR1 is SGHRS and CDR2 YFSETQ. Trimming took 0 bases from V and 4 from J, leaving 8 bases between them. The CDR3 is 13 residues long. The V call is TRBV5-1, the J call TRBJ2-7, with D unclear. Sample: peripheral blood. This sequence was found in a woman older than 75 with acute or convalescent COVID-19. Written as DNA, the CDR3 is TGCGCCAGCAGCTTGGACTACTTTTACGAGCAGTACTTC. It specifies CASSLDYFYEQYF. Combining the CDR3 with reference TRBV5-1 and TRBJ2-7 gives the whole variable domain KAGVTQTPRYLIKTRGQQVTLSCSPISGHRSVSWYQQTPGQGLQFLFEYFSETQRNKGNFPGRFSGRQFSNSRSEMNVSTLELGDSALYLCASSLDYFYEQYFGPGTRLTVT.